A selection of T cell receptor beta chains follows, all from one sample in a study of control samples from healthy donors and cancer patients. Profiling relied on immunoSEQ multiplex PCR, and the TCRdb table lists in-frame clones only, not all of them. The table has tens of thousands of clones, 83% seen once. Sequencing input: blood. The source is a man between 60 and 75 years old in good health. CDR3s include the opening cysteine and the closing phenylalanine or tryptophan. A D gene is named only where the DNA matches it firmly. Some rows mark clone size as missing; the rest say once, few, many or name a class of expanded clone.

V	size	D	J	length	CDR3	DNA
TRBV10-2	-	TRBD2	TRBJ2-7	13	CASRTSGSEEQYF	TGCGCCAGCAGGACTAGCGGGAGTGAAGAGCAGTACTTC
TRBV6-5	-	-	TRBJ2-1	12	CASSSQHNEQFF	TGTGCCAGCAGTTCCCAGCACAATGAGCAGTTCTTC
TRBV9	-	TRBD2	TRBJ2-1	16	CASSPPSGRTWNEQFF	TGTGCCAGCAGCCCTCCTAGCGGCCGGACGTGGAATGAGCAGTTCTTC
TRBV5-1	-	TRBD2	TRBJ2-1	15	CASQGAGGSYNEQFF	TGCGCCAGCCAAGGCGCGGGAGGCTCCTACAATGAGCAGTTCTTC
TRBV5-4	-	-	TRBJ2-5	15	CASSPTGAGGETQYF	TGTGCCAGCAGCCCCACGGGGGCGGGTGGAGAGACCCAGTACTTC
TRBV28	-	TRBD1	TRBJ1-1	16	CASSLWDRGRSTEAFF	TGTGCCAGCAGTTTGTGGGACAGGGGCCGGAGCACTGAAGCTTTCTTT
TRBV7-9	-	-	TRBJ1-1	14	CASTQEGMNTEAFF	TGTGCCAGCACCCAGGAGGGTATGAACACTGAAGCTTTCTTT
TRBV6-2/TRBV6-3	once	-	TRBJ1-5	15	CASTYSVYSNQPQHF	TGTGCCAGCACCTACTCGGTGTATAGCAATCAGCCCCAGCATTTT
TRBV5-1	-	TRBD1	TRBJ1-1	13	CASRGQRNTEAFF	TGCGCCAGCAGGGGACAGAGGAACACTGAAGCTTTCTTT
TRBV7-9	-	-	TRBJ2-5	15	CASSLGEGLQETQYF	TGTGCCAGCAGCTTAGGAGAGGGGCTCCAAGAGACCCAGTACTTC
TRBV7-9	-	TRBD1	TRBJ2-5	16	CASSSYRGPFQETQYF	TGTGCCAGCAGCTCCTACAGGGGGCCGTTCCAAGAGACCCAGTACTTC
TRBV6-2/TRBV6-3	-	-	TRBJ2-7	12	CASSGTPYEQYF	TGTGCCAGCAGCGGGACTCCTTACGAGCAGTACTTC
TRBV11-2	-	-	TRBJ2-1	14	CASSLVGGNNEQFF	TGTGCCAGCAGCCTGGTCGGGGGAAACAATGAGCAGTTCTTC
TRBV2	-	-	TRBJ2-5	11	CASSVHETQYF	TGTGCCAGCAGTGTTCACGAGACCCAGTACTTC
TRBV6-6	-	TRBD1	TRBJ1-1	15	CASSRGRTGNTEAFF	TGTGCCAGCAGCCGGGGGCGGACAGGGAACACTGAAGCTTTCTTT
TRBV9	-	TRBD1	TRBJ1-1	15	CASSGPRDRNTEAFF	TGTGCCAGCAGCGGCCCCCGGGACAGGAACACTGAAGCTTTCTTT
TRBV5-1	-	TRBD2	TRBJ2-3	15	CASSMTSGRAFEQYF	TGCGCCAGCAGCATGACTAGCGGGAGGGCCTTTGAGCAGTATTTT
TRBV6-2/TRBV6-3	-	-	TRBJ1-6	16	CASSSRNLYSNSPLHF	TGTGCCAGCAGTTCCAGAAACCTATACTCAAATTCACCCCTCCACTTT
TRBV27	-	-	TRBJ2-5	14	CASSLSPSQETQYF	TGTGCCAGCAGTTTATCGCCCTCCCAAGAGACCCAGTACTTC
TRBV7-9	-	TRBD2	TRBJ2-1	17	CASSTGRAGVSYNEQFF	TGTGCCAGCAGCACTGGAAGGGCGGGAGTTTCCTACAATGAGCAGTTCTTC
TRBV9	-	TRBD1	TRBJ1-6	15	CASSATGGISSPLHF	TGTGCCAGCAGCGCAACAGGGGGAATAAGTTCACCCCTCCACTTT
TRBV3-1/TRBV3-2	-	TRBD1	TRBJ1-2	15	CASSQDDRGAYGYTF	TGTGCCAGCAGCCAGGACGACAGGGGGGCCTATGGCTACACCTTC
TRBV15	-	TRBD2	TRBJ2-3	16	CATSRGLAGTTDTQYF	TGTGCCACCAGCAGGGGGCTAGCGGGAACCACAGATACGCAGTATTTT
TRBV12-3/TRBV12-4	many	-	TRBJ2-2	13	CASSLRRTGELFF	TGTGCCAGCAGTTTGCGGCGGACCGGGGAGCTGTTTTTT
TRBV27	-	-	TRBJ1-2	15	CASSLNVRAENGYTF	TGTGCCAGCAGCCTAAATGTCCGGGCAGAGAATGGCTACACCTTC
TRBV9	-	-	TRBJ1-3	17	CASSVELRGSSGNTIYF	TGTGCCAGCAGCGTAGAACTTCGGGGGAGCTCTGGAAACACCATATATTTT
TRBV3-1/TRBV3-2	few	TRBD1	TRBJ1-6	16	CASSQGPGTGASPLHF	TGTGCCAGCAGCCAAGGCCCCGGGACAGGGGCCTCACCCCTCCACTTT
TRBV4-3	-	TRBD1	TRBJ2-5	15	CASSEGQGLAETQYF	TGCGCCAGCAGTGAGGGACAGGGGCTAGCAGAGACCCAGTACTTC
TRBV30	-	TRBD1	TRBJ1-2	14	CAWSTGQGAGGYTF	TGTGCCTGGAGTACTGGACAGGGGGCGGGTGGCTACACCTTC
TRBV6-5	-	-	TRBJ2-7	15	CASSREISLPSEQYF	TGTGCCAGCTCCAGGGAGATCTCTCTACCCAGCGAGCAGTACTTC
TRBV19	-	-	TRBJ2-1	14	CASSIGSPSNEQFF	TGTGCCAGTAGTATAGGAAGTCCCAGCAATGAGCAGTTCTTC
TRBV14	-	TRBD1	TRBJ1-1	19	CASSQERRQGRGARTEAFF	TGTGCCAGCAGCCAAGAGAGGCGACAGGGAAGGGGGGCGCGAACTGAAGCTTTCTTT
TRBV29-1	-	TRBD2	TRBJ2-3	15	CSVDRGREATDTQYF	TGCAGCGTTGACCGCGGGCGGGAGGCCACAGATACGCAGTATTTT
TRBV27	-	TRBD1	TRBJ2-7	15	CASRKGQGNHYEQYF	TGTGCCAGCAGAAAGGGACAGGGGAACCACTACGAGCAGTACTTC
TRBV6-4	many	TRBD1	TRBJ2-7	15	CASRTPGQERHEQYF	TGTGCCAGCAGGACTCCGGGACAGGAAAGACACGAGCAGTACTTC
TRBV4-2	-	-	TRBJ2-1	16	CASSQDYRGVGNEQFF	TGTGCCAGCAGCCAAGACTACCGGGGAGTAGGGAATGAGCAGTTCTTC
TRBV24-1	-	TRBD1	TRBJ2-1	13	CATRPGQGGEQFF	TGTGCCACCAGGCCGGGACAGGGCGGTGAGCAGTTCTTC
TRBV6-5	-	TRBD1	TRBJ1-5	14	CASSPTGNNQPQHF	TGTGCCAGCAGCCCGACAGGGAACAATCAGCCCCAGCATTTT
TRBV2	-	-	TRBJ2-2	13	CASSEWGYGELFF	TGTGCCAGCAGTGAATGGGGGTACGGGGAGCTGTTTTTT